This entry lists 17 T cell receptor beta chains sequenced from one sample in a study of identical twins. Each CDR3 protein gets one entry after TCRdb re-called the 5' RACE reads with MiXCR. Here the sample spans around 450,000 distinct CDR3 sequences, 12% to 15% being singletons. A further study also used this sample, focusing on yellow fever vaccine responses in identical twins.

Sequenced input: CD4+ T cells sorted from blood. These receptors were taken from a woman aged 18-29 years in good health.

This clonotype was counted between two and nine times. The chain is built from TRBV28 and TRBJ1-2; perhaps TRBD1 as D (6 bases). V was shortened by 6 bases and J by 2 bases, with 10 bases between the two germline ends. The CDR3 contains 13 residues. Germline values: CDR1 MDHEN, CDR2 SYDVKM. CDR3 sequence reads: CASRTTGNYGYTF. The CDR3 nucleotides read TGTGCCAGCAGGACCACAGGGAACTATGGCTACACCTTC.

In its sample, this clonotype was seen many times. The chain combines TRBV29-1 with TRBJ1-5; TRBD1 aligns across 7 bases. The V and J ends lost 6 bases and 2 bases, in that order; junction bases with no gene match: 10. Looked up from germline, CDR1 is SQVTM and CDR2 is ANQGSEA. CDR3 length: 15 amino acids. The CDR3 sequence: CSVSDRAVGNQPQHF. The CDR3 nucleotides read TGCAGCGTGAGTGACAGGGCTGTTGGCAATCAGCCCCAGCATTTT.

The chain combines TRBV2 with TRBJ2-7, with TRBD2 identical over 10 bases. With V trimmed by 6 bases and J by 4 bases, 9 bases remained unmatched. Germline CDR1 SNHLY, CDR2 FYNNEI. The CDR3 spans 15 residues. CDR3 residues: CASRDSGRTNYEQYF. The CDR3 nucleotides are TGTGCCAGCAGGGATAGCGGGAGGACCAATTACGAGCAGTACTTC.

V gene TRBV6-1 combines with J gene TRBJ2-7; 9 nucleotides match TRBD2. Germline V gene sequence: CDR1 MNHNS, CDR2 SASEGT. There are 17 residues in the CDR3. V lost 8 bases, J lost 0 bases, and 14 bases stayed unmatched. The CDR3 nucleotides read TGTGCCAGCCGCGAAACCCCATTTAGCGGGGGCTCCTACGAGCAGTACTTC. Its translation is CASRETPFSGGSYEQYF.

The rearrangement uses TRBV2 and TRBJ1-2; D may be TRBD1 (6 bases). V was trimmed by 7 bases and J by 4 bases, leaving 13 bases between them. Germline values: CDR1 SNHLY, CDR2 FYNNEI. This CDR3 is built from 13 residues. CDR3 sequence: CASIPGATYGYTF. The CDR3 nucleotides read TGTGCCAGCATCCCAGGGGCGACCTATGGCTACACCTTC.

This clonotype appeared a single time. The chain has TRBV5-1 and TRBJ2-7, with 8 bases fitting TRBD2. The CDR3 totals 15 residues. The junction had 7 bases not matched to a gene; V was cut back by 4 bases and J by 1 base. CDR1 and CDR2 (germline): SGHRS, YFSETQ. Written as DNA, the CDR3 is TGCGCCAGCAGCGCGGGACCGGGAGGGTCCTACGAGCAGTACTTC. This encodes CASSAGPGGSYEQYF.

Only a few counts were recorded for this clonotype. The J gene is TRBJ1-1, the V gene TRBV6-1; D not resolved. CDR1 is MNHNS, CDR2 SASEGT, per germline. CDR3 length: 15 residues. V was clipped by 3 bases and J by 3 bases, with 14 bases between them. This CDR3 reads CASSDPRRSDTEAFF. Here the CDR3 DNA reads TGTGCCAGCAGTGACCCCAGGCGATCGGACACTGAAGCTTTCTTT.

This clonotype has a single count. Germline and junction disagree at one end, which may indicate a read error. The chain joins TRBV3-1 to TRBJ2-6; TRBD2 is a possible D gene (6 bases). The CDR3 runs 19 residues. Germline loops: CDR1 LGHDT, CDR2 YNNKEL (reference sequence). The CDR3 spells CATSQRVPKGVAGANVLTF. DNA for the CDR3: TGTGCCACCAGCCAGCGGGTCCCAAAAGGAGTCGCTGGGGCCAACGTCCTGACTTTC.

The chain combines TRBV28 with TRBJ2-5, with TRBD1 matching 8 bases. CDR1 MDHEN and CDR2 SYDVKM come from the germline V gene. V gave up 4 bases and J gave up 3 bases; unmatched junction bases: 10. The CDR3 sequence is 16 residues long. The chain's CDR3 is CASSWRPGQVKETQYF. CDR3 coding DNA: TGTGCCAGCAGTTGGCGTCCGGGACAGGTTAAAGAGACCCAGTACTTC. The full variable domain, with the rest looked up from reference TRBV28 and TRBJ2-5, is DVKVTQSSRYLVKRTGEKVFLECVQDMDHENMFWYRQDPGLGLRLIYFSYDVKMKEKGDIPEGYSVSREKKERFSLILESASTNQTSMYLCASSWRPGQVKETQYFGPGTRLLVL.

This rearrangement joins TRBV19 to TRBJ2-1; 8 nucleotides align to TRBD2. V shed 7 bases and J 8 bases; nucleotides not matched to a gene: 10. Germline V gene lookup returns CDR1 LNHDA and CDR2 SQIVND (reference sequence). This CDR3 comprises 14 residues. The CDR3 region has the DNA TGTGCCAGTACCCGGACTAGCTCTGTCTATGAGCAGTTCTTC. Its translation is CASTRTSSVYEQFF.

The J gene is TRBJ2-3, the V gene TRBV28, with 14 bases fitting TRBD2. Germline lookup yields CDR1 MDHEN and CDR2 SYDVKM. J lost 6 bases, V lost 4 bases, and 9 bases had no gene match. The CDR3 covers 17 residues. The CDR3 nucleotides read TGTGCCAGCAGTTCCGACCGACTAGCGGGGGGGCCGGATACGCAGTATTTT. Its protein is CASSSDRLAGGPDTQYF.

This clonotype was found a few times. This chain links TRBV27 with TRBJ2-1; TRBD1 matches 10 bases. This CDR3 has 17 amino acids. V dropped 5 bases and J dropped 0; count of bases not matched to a gene: 7. Germline assignment: CDR1 MNHEY and CDR2 SMNVEV (reference sequence). CDR3 in amino acids: CASSTRTGGISYNEQFF. The DNA of the CDR3 is TGTGCCAGCAGTACCCGGACAGGGGGAATCTCCTACAATGAGCAGTTCTTC.

The V and J genes are TRBV12-3 or TRBV12-4 and TRBJ2-2; D is ambiguous. This CDR3 comprises 15 residues. With 2 bases removed from V and 1 base from J, the gap between germline ends came to 8 bases. CDR3 DNA sequence: TGTGCCAGCAGTTTACTTCCAGGGAACACCGGGGAGCTGTTTTTT. Protein sequence: CASSLLPGNTGELFF.

This clonotype was observed at least ten times. This chain uses TRBV24-1 with TRBJ1-2; 7 bases match TRBD1. The germline V gene has CDR1 KGHDR and CDR2 SFDVKD. Trimming took 6 bases from V and 4 from J; bases not matched to a gene: 1. The CDR3 runs to 12 residues. The CDR3 DNA is TGTGCCACCAGTCGGGACAGCTATGGCTACACCTTC. Its translation is CATSRDSYGYTF.

This clonotype was found a few times. V usage is TRBV27 and J usage is TRBJ2-7, with 13 positions matching TRBD2. This CDR3 region has 16 residues. CDR1 MNHEY and CDR2 SMNVEV come from the germline V gene (reference sequence). V shed 6 bases and J 5 bases; nucleotides not matched to a gene: 10. CDR3 residues: CASRPLRTSGSNEQYF. The CDR3, as DNA: TGTGCCAGCAGGCCTCTCAGGACTAGCGGGAGTAACGAGCAGTACTTC.

V is TRBV18 and J is TRBJ1-2; D ambiguous. Germline CDR1 KGHSH, CDR2 LQKENI. Trimming pared 6 bases from V and 5 bases from J, leaving 10 bases between. This CDR3 has 12 residues. The CDR3 coding sequence is TGTGCCAGCTCGGCGGAAGCTTATGGCTACACCTTC. It codes for CASSAEAYGYTF.

This clonotype was detected ten times or more. The V and J genes are TRBV2 and TRBJ1-5; no clear D gene. CDR3 length equals 14 residues. The V gene lost 6 bases and the J gene lost 3 bases, with 12 bases spanning the gap. CDR1 and CDR2 from the germline V gene are SNHLY and FYNNEI. The CDR3 sequence: CASRPGLSNQPQHF. DNA of the CDR3: TGTGCCAGCAGGCCGGGCCTATCCAATCAGCCCCAGCATTTT.